A single sample is the source of the 2 T cell receptor beta chains below, sequenced in a study of T cells in Graves' hyperthyroidism and ophthalmopathy (dated by TCRdb to the late 2010s). Library generation was performed with multiplex PCR. Sequenced on an Illumina HiSeq 2000. The TCR beta CDR3 regions were amplified from RNA transcripts. A first-round RT-PCR of the TCR CDR3 used the HTBI primer set with the Qiagen OneStep RT-PCR kit. TCRdb ran its own pipeline on the public reads, namely fastp trimming at Q25 and MiXCR clone calling, and kept in-frame beta chains. For every CDR3 protein sequence, its rows merge into one entry that carries the most common genes and DNA. For this sample there are around 760,000 distinct CDR3 sequences; around 40% appear just once. The top ten clonotypes cover around 30% of the sample. Source material: blood. The receptor set was obtained from a woman in her thirties or forties with Graves' hyperthyroidism.

Comment on this clonotype: This may be a read error, as it is one base from a much larger clone. CDR3 nucleotide sequence: TGTGCCATCAAGGGGACTAGTCAATACGAGCAGCACTTC. It encodes CAIKGTSQYEQHF. This sequence joins TRBV10-3 and TRBJ2-7, with TRBD2 matching 8 bases. Germline-derived CDR1 and CDR2 are ENHRY and SYGVKD. The CDR3 length is 13 residues.

The chain employs TRBV12-3 or TRBV12-4 and TRBJ1-1; 7 bases match TRBD1. CDR3 size: 18 residues. The V and J ends lost 6 bases and 4 bases, in that order; junction bases with no gene match: 20. Here the CDR3 reads CASRGVMRTGHMSTEAFF. As DNA, the CDR3 is TGTGCCAGCAGAGGGGTTATGAGGACAGGACACATGAGCACTGAAGCTTTCTTT.